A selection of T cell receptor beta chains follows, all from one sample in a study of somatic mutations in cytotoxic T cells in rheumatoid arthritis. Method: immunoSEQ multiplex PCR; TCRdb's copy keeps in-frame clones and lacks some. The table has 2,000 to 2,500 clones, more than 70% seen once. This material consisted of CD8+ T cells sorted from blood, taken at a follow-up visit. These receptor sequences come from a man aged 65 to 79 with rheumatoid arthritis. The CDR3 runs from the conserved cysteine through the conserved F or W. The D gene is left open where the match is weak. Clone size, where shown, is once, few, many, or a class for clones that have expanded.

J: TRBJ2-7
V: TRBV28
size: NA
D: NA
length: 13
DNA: TGTGCCAGCAGCGGCGGGAAGACCTACGAGCAGTACTTC
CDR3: CASSGGKTYEQYF

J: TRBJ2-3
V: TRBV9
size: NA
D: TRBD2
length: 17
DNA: TGTGCCAGCAGCGCCAGACTAGCGGGGGGGAGCACAGATACGCAGTATTTT
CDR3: CASSARLAGGSTDTQYF

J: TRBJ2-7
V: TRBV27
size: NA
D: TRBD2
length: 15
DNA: TGTGCCAGCAGTTTATATGGCGGGAGCTCCTACGAGCAGTACTTC
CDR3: CASSLYGGSSYEQYF

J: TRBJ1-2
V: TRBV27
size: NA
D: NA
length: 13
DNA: TGTGCCAGCAGTCAAACAGGGAACTATGGCTACACCTTC
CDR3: CASSQTGNYGYTF

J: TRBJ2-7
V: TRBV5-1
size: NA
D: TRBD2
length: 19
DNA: TGCGCCAGCAGCGTTCAGCCGGGACTAGTCACGGGCTGGGTCTACGAGCAGTACTTC
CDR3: CASSVQPGLVTGWVYEQYF

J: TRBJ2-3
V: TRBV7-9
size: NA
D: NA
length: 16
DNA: TGTGCCAGCAGCTTAGCGGTCGGGAAATCGACAGATACGCAGTATTTT
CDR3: CASSLAVGKSTDTQYF

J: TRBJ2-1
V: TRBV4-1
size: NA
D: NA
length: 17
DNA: TGCGCCAGCAGCCTCATTGACAGGTCGTTTTTGGCCAATGAGCAGTTCTTC
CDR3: CASSLIDRSFLANEQFF

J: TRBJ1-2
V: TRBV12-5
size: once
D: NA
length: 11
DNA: TGTGCTAGTGGTTGGTCGGATGGCTACACCTTC
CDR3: CASGWSDGYTF

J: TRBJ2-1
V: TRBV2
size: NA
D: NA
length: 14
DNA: TGTGCCAGCAACGGTCTAGCAGGAAACAATGAGCAGTTCTTC
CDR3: CASNGLAGNNEQFF

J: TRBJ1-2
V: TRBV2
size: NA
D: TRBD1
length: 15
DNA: TGTGCCAGCAGTGGGACAGGGGAAGAAAGCTATGGCTACACCTTC
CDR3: CASSGTGEESYGYTF

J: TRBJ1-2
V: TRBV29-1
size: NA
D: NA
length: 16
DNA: TGCAGCGTTGAAGGTGACACCCTAGCGGCGGTCTATGGCTACACCTTC
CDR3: CSVEGDTLAAVYGYTF

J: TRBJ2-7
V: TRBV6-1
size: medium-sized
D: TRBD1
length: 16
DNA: TGTGCCAGCAGTGAATTGAGGGGGCCCTCTCTCTACGAGCAGTACTTC
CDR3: CASSELRGPSLYEQYF

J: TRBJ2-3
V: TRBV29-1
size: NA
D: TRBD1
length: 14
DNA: TGCAGCGAACGGACAGGACTTAGCACAGATACGCAGTATTTT
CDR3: CSERTGLSTDTQYF

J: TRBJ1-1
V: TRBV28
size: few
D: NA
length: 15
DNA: TGTGCCAGCAGTCACATGTTGGGGGTGAACACTGAAGCTTTCTTT
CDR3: CASSHMLGVNTEAFF

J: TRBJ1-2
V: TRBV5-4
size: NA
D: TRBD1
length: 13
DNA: TGTGCCAGCGGCCTGGGACAGGGAGATGGCTACACCTTC
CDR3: CASGLGQGDGYTF

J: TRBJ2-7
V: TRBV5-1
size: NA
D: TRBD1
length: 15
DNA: TGCGCCAGCAGCTTGGAGGGGCAGGGGGCATACGAGCAGTACTTC
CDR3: CASSLEGQGAYEQYF

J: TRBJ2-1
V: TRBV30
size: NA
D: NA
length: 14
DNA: TGTGCCTGGGGAGGGGAGCCATCCTACAATGAGCAGTTCTTC
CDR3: CAWGGEPSYNEQFF

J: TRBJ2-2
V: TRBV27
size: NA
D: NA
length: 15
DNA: TGTGCCAGCAGTTTTGGGGGACCGAACACCGGGGAGCTGTTTTTT
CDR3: CASSFGGPNTGELFF

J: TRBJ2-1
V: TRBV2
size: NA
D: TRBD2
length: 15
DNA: TGTGCCAGCAGGGATGAGCGGGGGGGCCTGTATGAGCAGTTCTTC
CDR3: CASRDERGGLYEQFF

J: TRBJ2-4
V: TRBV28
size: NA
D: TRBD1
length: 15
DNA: TGTGCCAGCAGCGGGACAGGGAGGGTTCTGAACATTCAGTACTTC
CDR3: CASSGTGRVLNIQYF

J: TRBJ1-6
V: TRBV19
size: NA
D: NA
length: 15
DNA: TGTGCCAGTAGTTTGGACTTCTCCTATAATTCACCCCTCCACTTT
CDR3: CASSLDFSYNSPLHF

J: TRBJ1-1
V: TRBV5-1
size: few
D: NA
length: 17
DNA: TGCGCCAGCAGCCGTCCAGGGAACGTAGGGATGAACACTGAAGCTTTCTTT
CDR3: CASSRPGNVGMNTEAFF

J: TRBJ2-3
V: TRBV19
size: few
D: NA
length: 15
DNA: TGTGCCAGTAGTATAGGGGGAACCACCACAGATACGCAGTATTTT
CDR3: CASSIGGTTTDTQYF

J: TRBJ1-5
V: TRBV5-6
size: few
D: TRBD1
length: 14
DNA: TGTGCCAGCAGCCGAGGGGGCGCGGATCAGCCCCAGCATTTT
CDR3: CASSRGGADQPQHF

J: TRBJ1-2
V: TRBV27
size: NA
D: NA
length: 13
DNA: TGTGCCAGCAGTTTATCGGCAACCGGGGGCTACACCTTC
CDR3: CASSLSATGGYTF

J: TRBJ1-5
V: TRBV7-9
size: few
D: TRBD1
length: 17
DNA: TGTGCCAGCAGCTTAGTGATCGCCGACAGGGATGGTCAGCCCCAGCATTTT
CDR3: CASSLVIADRDGQPQHF

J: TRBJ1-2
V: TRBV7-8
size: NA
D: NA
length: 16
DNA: TGTGCCAGCAGCTTAGGGAGTCCCTTAACTAACTATGGCTACACCTTC
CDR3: CASSLGSPLTNYGYTF

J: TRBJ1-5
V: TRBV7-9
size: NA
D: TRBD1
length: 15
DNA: TGTGCCAGCAGCTCTACAGGGGCCTTCAATCAGCCCCAGCATTTT
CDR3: CASSSTGAFNQPQHF

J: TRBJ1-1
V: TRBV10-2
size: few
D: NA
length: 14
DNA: TGCGCCAGCGCTATAGGGGGGGGGAACACTGAAGCTTTCTTT
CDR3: CASAIGGGNTEAFF

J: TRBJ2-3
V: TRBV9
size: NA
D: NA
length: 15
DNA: TGTGCCAGCAGCGCCGAGGGACTCGCCACAGATACGCAGTATTTT
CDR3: CASSAEGLATDTQYF

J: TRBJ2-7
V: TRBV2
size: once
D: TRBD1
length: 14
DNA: TGTGCCAGCAGACCGGGACAGGGGGCTGACGAGCAGTACTTC
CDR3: CASRPGQGADEQYF

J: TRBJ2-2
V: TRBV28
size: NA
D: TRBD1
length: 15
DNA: TGTGCCACTAGTACCGGGACAGGGGGCGTCGGGGAGCTGTTTTTT
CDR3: CATSTGTGGVGELFF

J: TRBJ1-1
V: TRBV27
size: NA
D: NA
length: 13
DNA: TGTGCCAGCAGTTTATGGGATAGTGCTGAAGCTTTCTTT
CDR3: CASSLWDSAEAFF

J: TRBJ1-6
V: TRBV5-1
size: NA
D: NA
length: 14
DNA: TGCGCCAGCAGCTTGAACGGGGTTAATTCACCCCTCCACTTT
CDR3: CASSLNGVNSPLHF

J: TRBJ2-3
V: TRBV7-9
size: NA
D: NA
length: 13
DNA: TGTGCCAGCAGCCTTACTAGCCTAGATACGCAGTATTTT
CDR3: CASSLTSLDTQYF

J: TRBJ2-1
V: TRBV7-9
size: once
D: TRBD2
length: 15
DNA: TGTGCAGCTTGGGCTAGCGGAGGCTCCTACAATGAGCAGTTCTTC
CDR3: CAAWASGGSYNEQFF

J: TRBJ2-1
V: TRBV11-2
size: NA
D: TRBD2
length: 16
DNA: TGTGCCAGCAGTTCATTAGAGCTAGCGGGCTACAATGAGCAGTTCTTC
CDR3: CASSSLELAGYNEQFF

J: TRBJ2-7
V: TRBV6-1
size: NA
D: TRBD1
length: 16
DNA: TGTGCCAGCAGTGATAGGTCGGGACAGGGCACCTACGAGCAGTACTTC
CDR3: CASSDRSGQGTYEQYF

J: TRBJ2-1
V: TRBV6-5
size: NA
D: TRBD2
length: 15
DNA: TGTGCCAGCAGTATTCCCGGGACTAGCGGGGGGGGGCAGTTCTTC
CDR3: CASSIPGTSGGGQFF

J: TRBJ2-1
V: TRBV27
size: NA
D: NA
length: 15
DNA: TGTGCCAGCAGTTTACAGTGGAGCTCCTACAATGAGCAGTTCTTC
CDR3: CASSLQWSSYNEQFF

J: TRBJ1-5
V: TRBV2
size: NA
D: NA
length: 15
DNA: TGTGCCAGCAGTATGGGGGGCTATAGCAATCAGCCCCAGCATTTT
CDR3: CASSMGGYSNQPQHF

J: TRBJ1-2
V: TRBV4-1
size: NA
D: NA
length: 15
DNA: TGCGCCAGCAGCCTGGGTCCGGGAAGCCTCTATGGCTACACCTTC
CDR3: CASSLGPGSLYGYTF

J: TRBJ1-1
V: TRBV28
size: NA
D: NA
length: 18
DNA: TGTGCCAGCAGTTCTATGGTTTTAGAGGGTCCGGGTGGGTCTGAAGCTTTCTTT
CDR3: CASSSMVLEGPGGSEAFF

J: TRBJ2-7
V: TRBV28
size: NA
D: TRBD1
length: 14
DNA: TGTGCCAGCAGTTTGCGGACAGGGGTCTACGAGCAGTACTTC
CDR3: CASSLRTGVYEQYF

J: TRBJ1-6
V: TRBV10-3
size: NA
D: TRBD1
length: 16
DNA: TGTGCCATCACCGAGGGACAGGACCCCGGCAATTCACCCCTCCACTTT
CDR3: CAITEGQDPGNSPLHF